One and the same sample provided the 15 T cell receptor beta chains below, sequenced in a study of blood T cell repertoires in COVID-19. Data came from immunoSEQ multiplex PCR; TCRdb stores just in-frame clones and leaves some out. The sample has about 170,000 clones, around 85% seen once. The specimen sequenced was peripheral blood. The receptor source for this set is a woman of 80 years or more with COVID-19, enrolled during active disease.

The chain has TRBV4-2 and TRBJ2-5; 14 bases agree with TRBD2. The CDR3 extends over 19 amino acids. V shed 1 base, J shed 0 bases, and the junction held 7 bases outside the gene matches. Germline V gives CDR1 LGHNA, CDR2 YNFKEQ. The CDR3 region has the DNA TGTGCCAGCAGCCAAGGCCGGACTAGCGGGAGGCAGTACCAAGAGACCCAGTACTTC. The encoded protein is CASSQGRTSGRQYQETQYF.

V usage is TRBV5-1 and J usage is TRBJ2-5, with TRBD2 matching 10 bases. This CDR3 region has 16 residues. Germline V CDR1 and CDR2: SGHRS, YFSETQ. V lost 4 bases and J lost 1; bases outside the gene matches: 7. The chain's CDR3 is CASSLPRTSGQETQYF. The DNA of the CDR3 is TGCGCCAGCAGCCTACCCCGGACTAGCGGCCAAGAGACCCAGTACTTC. The entire variable domain, with the rest obtained from reference TRBV5-1 and TRBJ2-5, is as follows: KAGVTQTPRYLIKTRGQQVTLSCSPISGHRSVSWYQQTPGQGLQFLFEYFSETQRNKGNFPGRFSGRQFSNSRSEMNVSTLELGDSALYLCASSLPRTSGQETQYFGPGTRLLVL.

The rearrangement joins TRBV6-5 to TRBJ1-2; D is unclear. Germline V gives CDR1 MNHEY, CDR2 SVGAGI. With 4 bases removed from V and 4 bases from J, the gap between germline ends came to 10 bases. The CDR3 covers 13 residues. The CDR3: CASSLDSRYGYTF. The DNA for the CDR3 is TGTGCCAGCAGTTTAGACTCCCGCTATGGCTACACCTTC.

This clone was detected only once. The chain joins TRBV7-9 to TRBJ1-1; D is possibly TRBD1 (6 bases). The CDR3 loop spans 15 amino acids. Germline loops: CDR1 SEHNR, CDR2 FQNEAQ (reference sequence). Between the trimmed V and J ends, which lost 1 base and 2 bases, there was a span of 11 bases. CDR3 region: CASSLEGGANTEAFF. The CDR3 DNA is TGTGCCAGCAGCTTAGAAGGGGGGGCAAACACTGAAGCTTTCTTT.

This clone was detected only once. The same CDR3 can be traced to other DNA sequences in this sample. The chain is built from TRBV6-5 and TRBJ1-2, with TRBD1 matching 9 bases. The germline V gene has CDR1 MNHEY and CDR2 SVGAGI. V trimming: 7 bases; J trimming: 5 bases; junction bases outside the gene matches: 5. This CDR3 comprises 13 residues. The CDR3, as DNA: TGTGCCAGCAAGCCGGGACAGGGATATGGCTACACCTTC. It encodes CASKPGQGYGYTF.

In the case of this clone: One end of the junction fails to match germline, which may point to a read error. The chain employs TRBV7-7 and TRBJ2-2; tentatively, D is TRBD1 or TRBD2 (6 bases each). Germline CDR1 SSHAT, CDR2 FNYEAQ (reference sequence). This CDR3 spans 16 amino acids. This CDR3 is CASSLGGSGNTGELFF. CDR3 in DNA: TGTGCTAGCAGCTTAGGGGGTAGCGGAAACACCGGGGAGCTGTTTTTT.

The V call is TRBV6-1, the J call TRBJ2-2, with no clear D. Germline CDR1 is MNHNS and CDR2 is SASEGT. The CDR3 runs to 15 residues. Trimming shortened V by 2 bases and J by 2 bases, and 9 bases separated the two germline ends. The CDR3 spells CASSELQLNTGELFF. CDR3 nucleotides: TGTGCCAGCAGTGAATTACAGCTCAACACCGGGGAGCTGTTTTTT.

The chain combines TRBV29-1 with TRBJ2-5; D is possibly TRBD1 (5 bases). Trimming cost V 2 bases and J 2 bases, with 12 bases left between them. Germline loops: CDR1 SQVTM, CDR2 ANQGSEA. The CDR3 loop spans 14 amino acids. CDR3 residues: CSVEKGSVQETQYF. The CDR3 region has the DNA TGCAGCGTTGAAAAGGGGTCAGTACAAGAGACCCAGTACTTC.

V gene TRBV3-1 (or the pseudogene TRBV3-2) combines with J gene TRBJ1-1; no reliable D call. The CDR3 has 16 residues. CDR1 is LGHDT, CDR2 YNNKEL, per germline (reference sequence). V lost 6 bases, J lost 1 base, and 18 bases lay in between. CDR3 residues: CASSQSRVVRNTEAFF. The CDR3 nucleotides are TGTGCCAGCAGTCAAAGCCGGGTAGTAAGGAACACTGAAGCTTTCTTT.

The rearrangement uses TRBV7-6 and TRBJ2-3; D is possibly TRBD2 (7 bases). CDR1 is SGHVS, CDR2 FNYEAQ, per germline. V lost 1 base, J lost 3 bases, and 11 bases lay in between. The CDR3 is 15 amino acids. The CDR3 nucleotides are TGTGCCAGCAGCTTAGAGGGGGGGTTGACAGATACGCAGTATTTT. Its protein product is CASSLEGGLTDTQYF.

This clone has a single count. The gene calls are TRBV5-5 and TRBJ2-3, with 7 positions matching TRBD1. Unmatched junction bases numbered 8, after V lost 3 bases and J lost 4 bases. Germline V gives CDR1 SGHKS, CDR2 YYEKEE (reference sequence). The CDR3 runs 15 residues. The CDR3 here is CASSSRGSPADTQYF. CDR3 coding DNA: TGTGCCAGCAGCTCCAGGGGGAGTCCCGCAGATACGCAGTATTTT. Full variable domain (missing parts from reference TRBV5-5 and TRBJ2-3): DAGVTQSPTHLIKTRGQQVTLRCSPISGHKSVSWYQQVLGQGPQFIFQYYEKEERGRGNFPDRFSARQFPNYSSELNVNALLLGDSALYLCASSSRGSPADTQYFGPGTRLTVL.

V gene TRBV18 combines with J gene TRBJ1-2, with D possibly being TRBD1 (6 bases). CDR1 is KGHSH and CDR2 is LQKENI in the germline V gene. Trimming pared 8 bases from V and 8 bases from J, leaving 24 bases between. The CDR3 loop spans 15 amino acids. CDR3 sequence: CASLPSGTSPFGYTF. The CDR3 DNA follows: TGTGCCAGCCTACCCTCGGGGACAAGCCCTTTCGGCTACACCTTC.

The J gene is TRBJ1-5, the V gene TRBV6-2 or TRBV6-3; 7 bases agree with TRBD1. The CDR3 covers 16 residues. The ends lost 2 bases at V and 2 bases at J; junction bases unmatched: 6. Germline V gives CDR1 MNHEY, CDR2 SVGEGT. CDR3: CASSYAYTGGNQPQHF. The CDR3 nucleotides read TGTGCCAGCAGTTACGCATATACAGGGGGCAATCAGCCCCAGCATTTT.

The chain carries TRBV6-5 and TRBJ2-7; D ambiguous. The V end was cut by 6 bases, the J end by 4 bases, with 10 bases between. This CDR3 is built from 12 residues. Germline lookup yields CDR1 MNHEY and CDR2 SVGAGI. DNA of the CDR3: TGTGCCAGCAGCGGAGAGTCGTACGAGCAGTACTTC. Its protein product is CASSGESYEQYF.

V gene TRBV5-4 combines with J gene TRBJ1-4; possibly TRBD1 for D (6 bases). This CDR3 spans 16 amino acids. Germline V lookup: CDR1 SGHNT, CDR2 YYREEE (reference sequence). V was shortened by 4 bases and J by 7 bases, with 20 bases between the two germline ends. CDR3 sequence: CASSPLDPGDGEKLFF. DNA for the CDR3: TGTGCCAGCAGCCCCCTAGACCCAGGGGACGGTGAAAAACTGTTTTTT.